The 17 T cell receptor beta chains reported below all come from one sample, sequenced in a study of beta chain features in type 1 diabetes. Study outcomes and limitations: Shorter TCRB CDR3s, moderately but significantly so, marked every one of the four CD4+ subsets in Type 1 diabetes patients.

Sequencing targeted expressed TCRB transcripts, as all isolated RNA had been reverse transcribed. Assay: immunoSEQ multiplex PCR; the TCRdb copy retains only in-frame clones and omits some. The sample comprises about 400,000 clones, over 9.5% of which are singletons, and approximately 0.011% rests with the top ten. Their cognate antigens are unknown. The sequenced sample was naive CD4+ T cells from blood. Every receptor here comes from a woman aged 18-35 years with type 1 diabetes.

This clone was detected a few times. The rearrangement uses TRBV4-3 and TRBJ1-1; a weak D match, TRBD1 (5 bases). V dropped 3 bases and J dropped 2 bases, with 13 bases sitting between them. Germline loops: CDR1 LGHNA, CDR2 YSLEER. This CDR3 has 15 amino acids. As DNA, the CDR3 is TGCGCCAGCAGCCACTCGAAGGGGTTAAACACTGAAGCTTTCTTT. Protein sequence: CASSHSKGLNTEAFF.

This clone was detected a few times. The V gene is TRBV14, the J gene TRBJ1-2; no definite D call. Germline V gives CDR1 SGHDN, CDR2 FVKESK. The germline V and J ends were trimmed by 2 bases and 6 bases, with 10 bases remaining between them. CDR3 length: 13 residues. CDR3 in DNA: TGTGCCAGCAGCCAAACAGAAAATAATGGCTACACCTTC. Its protein product is CASSQTENNGYTF.

The CDR3 is CASSTGAGGADTQYF. The CDR3 coding sequence is TGCGCCAGCAGCACGGGTGCGGGAGGGGCCGATACGCAGTATTTT. This chain connects TRBV5-1 to TRBJ2-3, with TRBD2 matching over 9 bases. Germline CDR1 and CDR2: SGHRS and YFSETQ. V shed 4 bases, J shed 6 bases, and the junction held 9 bases outside the gene matches. The CDR3 runs to 15 residues.

The chain is built from TRBV7-9 and TRBJ1-2, with D possibly matching TRBD1 (6 bases). Germline lookup yields CDR1 SEHNR and CDR2 FQNEAQ (reference sequence). V gave up 5 bases and J gave up 7 bases, with 14 bases separating them. The CDR3 spans 13 residues. CDR3: CASSGGIFSGYTF. The CDR3 nucleotides read TGTGCCAGCAGCGGGGGCATCTTTAGTGGCTACACCTTC.

This clone was counted a few times. At the DNA level, this CDR3 is encoded by other sequences in the same sample as well. The CDR3 protein is CASSYSPPGETQYF. The CDR3 region has the DNA TGTGCCAGCAGTTACAGCCCTCCGGGGGAGACCCAGTACTTC. The chain is built from TRBV6-5 and TRBJ2-5; D may be TRBD2 (5 bases). With 2 bases removed from V and 5 bases from J, the gap between germline ends came to 12 bases. This CDR3 is built from 14 residues. Per the germline V gene, CDR1 is MNHEY and CDR2 is SVGAGI.

The chain has TRBV5-1 and TRBJ2-1, with a weak D call TRBD1 (6 bases). Germline V gene lookup returns CDR1 SGHRS and CDR2 YFSETQ. V was clipped by 4 bases and J by 6 bases, with 11 bases between them. This CDR3 comprises 13 residues. CDR3 sequence (DNA): TGCGCCAGCAGCAACAGGGATTCCAATGAGCAGTTCTTC. Protein product: CASSNRDSNEQFF.

The chain uses TRBV18 and TRBJ1-3; no definite D call. The CDR3 spans 18 residues. V lost 2 bases and J 2 bases, leaving 19 bases between the germline ends. The germline V gene has CDR1 KGHSH and CDR2 LQKENI. DNA for the CDR3: TGTGCCAGCTCACCAAATGTTGGCGGGAGCGCCCCTGGAAACACCATATATTTT. It codes for CASSPNVGGSAPGNTIYF. The complete variable domain, with remaining parts taken from reference TRBV18 and TRBJ1-3, reads NAGVMQNPRHLVRRRGQEARLRCSPMKGHSHVYWYRQLPEEGLKFMVYLQKENIIDESGMPKERFSAEFPKEGPSILRIQQVVRGDSAAYFCASSPNVGGSAPGNTIYFGEGSWLTVV.

The chain uses TRBV14 and TRBJ2-7; TRBD2 matches at 8 bases. Germline CDR1 and CDR2: SGHDN and FVKESK. V shed 5 bases and J 0 bases; nucleotides not matched to a gene: 3. The CDR3 is made up of 14 amino acids. The CDR3, as DNA: TGTGCCAGCAGCACTAGCGGCAACTCCTACGAGCAGTACTTC. Translating it yields CASSTSGNSYEQYF.

There are a few counts of this clone. The J gene is TRBJ2-3, the V gene TRBV30; D possibly corresponds to TRBD2 (5 bases). In germline, CDR1 is GTSNPN, CDR2 SVGIG (reference sequence). The length of the CDR3 is 18 residues. V shed 3 bases and J shed 0 bases, with 22 bases lying between them. The CDR3 nucleotides are TGTGCCTGGAGGGGTATTTCCGGACTCCTGGGGAGCACAGATACGCAGTATTTT. Translation: CAWRGISGLLGSTDTQYF.

This clone was detected a few times. Lacking the conserved final phenylalanine or tryptophan, this CDR3 likely reflects a read error. No DNA is shown, since the ends of the CDR3 on it are uncertain; the CDR3 is the one TCRdb lists. The chain links TRBV2 to TRBJ2-7; the D call of TRBD1 is as the table states it, not checked on the DNA. Germline lookup yields CDR1 SNHLY and CDR2 FYNNEI. The CDR3 totals 13 residues, both ends included. CDR3 region: CASSDSTGSLSRD.

This sequence joins TRBV28 and TRBJ2-7; 13 nucleotides match TRBD2. The CDR3 is made up of 15 amino acids. The germline CDR1 and CDR2 sequences are MDHEN and SYDVKM. V lost 4 bases, J lost 3 bases, and 3 bases stayed unmatched. CDR3 sequence (DNA): TGTGCCAGCAGTTCCACTAGCGGGAGGGTCTACGAGCAGTACTTC. It is translated as CASSSTSGRVYEQYF.

There are a few counts of this clone. The chain recombines TRBV5-1 with TRBJ2-1; 12 bases match TRBD2. Unmatched junction bases numbered 10, after V lost 0 bases and J lost 3 bases. This CDR3 has 19 amino acids. Germline V gene lookup returns CDR1 SGHRS and CDR2 YFSETQ. DNA for the CDR3: TGCGCCAGCAGCTTGGTAGTGCTAGCGGGAGGGCCAGTCTACAATGAGCAGTTCTTC. It yields the protein CASSLVVLAGGPVYNEQFF.

In its sample, this clone was seen a few times. J is TRBJ2-3 and V is TRBV18; no firm D call. The CDR3 contains 12 residues. V gave up 3 bases and J gave up 7 bases, with 8 bases separating them. Germline CDR1 KGHSH, CDR2 LQKENI. CDR3 loop: CASSPADYTQYF. The CDR3, as DNA: TGTGCCAGCTCACCCGCTGACTATACGCAGTATTTT.

There are a few counts of this clone. The genes are TRBV4-3 and TRBJ2-7; 9 nucleotides align to TRBD2. With V trimmed by 2 bases and J by 0 bases, 5 bases remained unmatched. CDR3 length equals 16 residues. Germline-derived CDR1 and CDR2 are LGHNA and YSLEER. This CDR3 reads CASSQYLAGSSYEQYF. The CDR3 DNA sequence: TGCGCCAGCAGCCAATATCTAGCGGGGAGCTCCTACGAGCAGTACTTC.

V usage is TRBV29-1 and J usage is TRBJ1-1; a possible D gene is TRBD1 (5 bases). CDR1 is SQVTM and CDR2 is ANQGSEA in the germline V gene. The CDR3 spans 14 residues. V was pared by 7 bases and J by 4 bases, with 19 bases between. CDR3 amino acids: CSAEIDRFFTEAFF. The CDR3 bases are TGCAGCGCTGAGATTGACAGATTTTTCACTGAAGCTTTCTTT.

V usage is TRBV27 and J usage is TRBJ1-1; possible D gene TRBD1, 6 bases. The ends were cut back, 6 bases at V and 6 bases at J, with 23 bases in the middle. Germline V gives CDR1 MNHEY, CDR2 SMNVEV (reference sequence). This CDR3 has 16 amino acids. The CDR3, as DNA: TGTGCCAGCAGACCACTCGACAGGTTTTCCGTCGCTGAAGCTTTCTTT. Translation gives CASRPLDRFSVAEAFF.

Only a few counts were recorded for this clone. The chain carries TRBV5-1 and TRBJ2-7; TRBD2 aligns across 10 bases. The ends lost 1 base at V and 3 bases at J; junction bases unmatched: 1. Germline V gene lookup returns CDR1 SGHRS and CDR2 YFSETQ. This CDR3 spans 14 amino acids. The CDR3 bases are TGCGCCAGCAGCTTGCAGCGGGAGGGCTACGAGCAGTACTTC. Amino acids: CASSLQREGYEQYF.